The next 18 T cell receptor beta chains were all read from a single sample in a study of blood T cell repertoires in COVID-19 (dated by TCRdb to about 2020). Library preparation used the immunoSEQ multiplex PCR assay. TCRdb limited this immuneACCESS table to in-frame rearrangements with V and J called. A share of clones is missing; checked studies link under half to unresolved V genes, and the rest is unexplained. Across this sample there are about 260,000 clones, with around 92% seen only once. The ten largest clones capture under 3% of the sample. The specimen sequenced was peripheral blood. These receptors all stem from a person aged 18-30 years with COVID-19, enrolled during active disease.

The genes are TRBV7-9 and TRBJ2-7; maybe TRBD1 (6 bases). Germline loops: CDR1 SEHNR, CDR2 FQNEAQ (reference sequence). The CDR3 sequence is 14 residues long. Trimming removed 5 bases from V and 3 bases from J, with 14 bases in between. CDR3 protein: CASSPEGGSYEQYF. The CDR3 DNA is TGTGCCAGCAGCCCCGAAGGGGGAAGCTACGAGCAGTACTTC.

The V and J genes are TRBV29-1 and TRBJ1-1; a possible D gene is TRBD1 (5 bases). The length of the CDR3 is 14 residues. The V gene's germline CDR1 is SQVTM and CDR2 ANQGSEA. Deletions cut 3 bases from V and 5 bases from J, with 16 bases between. CDR3 sequence: CSVEDRGAGTEAFF. CDR3 nucleotide sequence: TGCAGCGTTGAGGACCGGGGCGCGGGAACTGAAGCTTTCTTT.

This clone has just one count. The rearrangement uses TRBV19 and TRBJ2-7, with D perhaps TRBD1 (6 bases). Looked up from germline, CDR1 is LNHDA and CDR2 is SQIVND (reference sequence). The CDR3 sequence is 13 residues long. V lost 10 bases, J lost 7 bases, and 20 bases lay in between. The CDR3 protein is CAITGTKGLEQYF. CDR3 sequence (DNA): TGTGCCATCACCGGGACAAAAGGGCTAGAGCAGTACTTC.

The chain employs TRBV24-1 and TRBJ2-2, with a weak D call TRBD1 (5 bases). V lost 6 bases to trimming and J lost 0 bases, with 7 bases between them. The germline gives CDR1 KGHDR, CDR2 SFDVKD. This CDR3 is built from 14 residues. CDR3 bases: TGTGCCACCAGTAGGGGTCCGAACACCGGGGAGCTGTTTTTT. This codes for CATSRGPNTGELFF.

V and J are TRBV9 and TRBJ2-1; 7 positions agree with TRBD2. Germline V lookup: CDR1 SGDLS, CDR2 YYNGEE. V lost 2 bases and J lost 4; bases outside the gene matches: 6. The CDR3 spans 15 residues. The CDR3 protein is CASSVASGTYNEQFF. Written as DNA, the CDR3 is TGTGCCAGCAGCGTGGCTAGCGGAACATACAATGAGCAGTTCTTC.

The chain links TRBV4-1 to TRBJ1-4; no reliable D call. V shed 5 bases and J shed 7 bases, with 14 bases lying between them. Germline V CDR1 and CDR2: MGHRA, YSYEKL. This CDR3 comprises 14 residues. The CDR3 is CASSAFERGEKLFF. Written as DNA, the CDR3 is TGCGCCAGCAGCGCCTTCGAGCGGGGTGAAAAACTGTTTTTT.

This chain uses TRBV20-1 with TRBJ2-1; D may be TRBD2 (6 bases). The CDR3 runs 12 residues. The V end lost 3 bases, the J end lost 8 bases, and 11 bases lay between the germline ends. Germline CDR1 is DFQATT and CDR2 is SNEGSKA (reference sequence). The CDR3 loop is CSASDGTHEQFF. The CDR3 nucleotides read TGCAGTGCTAGTGACGGGACTCATGAGCAGTTCTTC.

V is TRBV19 and J is TRBJ1-5, with D possibly TRBD1 on 5 matching bases. CDR1 and CDR2 (germline): LNHDA, SQIVND (reference sequence). The CDR3 is 17 amino acids. V was clipped by 3 bases and J by 1 base, with 16 bases between them. CDR3 bases: TGTGCCAGTAGTATTGGGGCGGGGGGTACCAGCAATCAGCCCCAGCATTTT. Amino acids: CASSIGAGGTSNQPQHF.

The chain has TRBV6-4 and TRBJ1-2; no definite D call. The CDR3 spans 13 residues. Germline lookup yields CDR1 MRHNA and CDR2 SNTAGT. With 2 bases removed from V and 8 bases from J, the gap between germline ends came to 12 bases. The CDR3 loop is CASSDTLFRGYTF. The CDR3, as DNA: TGTGCCAGCAGTGACACTCTCTTCCGGGGCTACACCTTC.

The rearrangement uses TRBV9 and TRBJ1-4; D gene ambiguous. The V gene's germline CDR1 is SGDLS and CDR2 YYNGEE. The CDR3 runs 13 residues. V was pared by 4 bases and J by 7 bases, with 11 bases between. Written as DNA, the CDR3 is TGTGCCAGCAGCACCTCCCCAGGTGAAAAACTGTTTTTT. Encoded protein: CASSTSPGEKLFF.

The genes are TRBV24-1 and TRBJ1-2, with TRBD1 as a possible D gene (5 bases). V shed 3 bases and J shed 7 bases, with 17 bases lying between them. CDR3 length equals 15 residues. Germline V CDR1 and CDR2: KGHDR, SFDVKD. Here the CDR3 reads CATSDSFSGFGGYTF. CDR3 DNA: TGTGCCACCAGTGATAGTTTTTCAGGGTTCGGTGGCTACACCTTC.

The chain carries TRBV3-1 (or the pseudogene TRBV3-2) and TRBJ1-1; possibly TRBD1 for D (5 bases). This CDR3 spans 16 amino acids. CDR1 and CDR2 from the germline V gene are LGHDT and YNNKEL (reference sequence). V was cut by 3 bases and J by 3 bases, with 17 bases left in between. The CDR3 DNA sequence: TGTGCCAGCAGCCAGATTCCGCAGGGTGGGGACACTGAAGCTTTCTTT. This encodes CASSQIPQGGDTEAFF.

V gene TRBV6-5 combines with J gene TRBJ1-2, with a weak D call TRBD1 (6 bases). The V and J ends lost 8 bases and 4 bases respectively, with 17 bases between them. There are 14 residues in the CDR3. Germline V gene data show CDR1 as MNHEY and CDR2 as SVGAGI. The CDR3 loop reads CASGQPLGGYGYTF. DNA for the CDR3: TGTGCCAGCGGACAGCCTCTTGGTGGCTATGGCTACACCTTC.

V usage is TRBV7-8 and J usage is TRBJ2-7; D might be TRBD1 (5 bases). The CDR3 is 20 amino acids. Trimming removed 5 bases from V and 2 bases from J, with 31 bases in between. The V gene's germline CDR1 is SGHVS and CDR2 FQNEAQ. The CDR3 region is CASSHSRQISSHGLTYEQYF. CDR3 coding DNA: TGTGCCAGCAGCCACTCACGACAGATTAGCAGTCACGGGCTGACCTACGAGCAGTACTTC.

The chain carries TRBV28 and TRBJ2-3; D ambiguous. V was shortened by 7 bases and J by 5 bases, with 7 bases between the two germline ends. Germline V CDR1 and CDR2: MDHEN, SYDVKM. The CDR3 covers 11 residues. CDR3 protein: CASTERDTQYF. The CDR3, as DNA: TGTGCCAGCACCGAGAGAGATACGCAGTATTTT. The full variable domain, its missing parts supplied by reference TRBV28 and TRBJ2-3, is DVKVTQSSRYLVKRTGEKVFLECVQDMDHENMFWYRQDPGLGLRLIYFSYDVKMKEKGDIPEGYSVSREKKERFSLILESASTNQTSMYLCASTERDTQYFGPGTRLTVL.

This clone was seen a handful of times. The V gene is TRBV15, the J gene TRBJ1-4, with D possibly TRBD1 on 6 matching bases. Trimming took 0 bases from V and 7 from J, leaving 12 bases between them. CDR1 and CDR2 (germline): LNHNV, YYDKDF (reference sequence). The CDR3 runs 15 residues. DNA of the CDR3: TGTGCCACCAGCAGAGATCCAGGGGCGAGTGAAAAACTGTTTTTT. Residues: CATSRDPGASEKLFF.

The chain employs TRBV5-5 and TRBJ1-3; D possibly corresponds to TRBD1 (5 bases). The CDR3 spans 15 residues. The V end was cut by 4 bases, the J end by 2 bases, with 13 bases between. Germline CDR1 SGHKS, CDR2 YYEKEE (reference sequence). CDR3 sequence: CASSVARAAGNTIYF. The CDR3, as DNA: TGTGCCAGCAGCGTCGCCAGGGCAGCTGGAAACACCATATATTTT. Filled out from reference TRBV5-5 and TRBJ1-3, the complete variable domain reads DAGVTQSPTHLIKTRGQQVTLRCSPISGHKSVSWYQQVLGQGPQFIFQYYEKEERGRGNFPDRFSARQFPNYSSELNVNALLLGDSALYLCASSVARAAGNTIYFGEGSWLTVV.

V is TRBV29-1 and J is TRBJ2-3; 7 nucleotides align to TRBD2. Germline trimming cut 6 bases from V and 2 bases from J; bases unmatched to any gene: 5. The length of the CDR3 is 13 residues. The V gene's germline CDR1 is SQVTM and CDR2 ANQGSEA. This CDR3 reads CSVGREFTDTQYF. In DNA form, the CDR3 reads TGCAGCGTCGGGCGGGAGTTCACAGATACGCAGTATTTT.